This is a list of T cell receptor beta chains from one sample in a study of control samples from healthy donors and cancer patients. Produced via immunoSEQ multiplex PCR; TCRdb's table is partial and in-frame only. The sample shows 70,000 to 90,000 clones, 90% to 95% of them seen only once. Sequencing input: blood. The receptors derive from a woman between 40 and 55 years old in good health. The CDR3 runs from the conserved cysteine through the conserved F or W. D genes are given only for firm matches.

D	J	V	DNA	CDR3
.	TRBJ1-2	TRBV7-2	TGTGCCAGCAGCTTAAGCATCGTCTATGGCTACACCTTC	CASSLSIVYGYTF
.	TRBJ1-1	TRBV27	TGTGCCAGCACCCCCTTTGGTGGGAACACTGAAGCTTTCTTT	CASTPFGGNTEAFF
.	TRBJ2-5	TRBV21-1	TGTGCCAGCAGCAAAGGTTTCAGGGAAGAGACCCAGTACTTC	CASSKGFREETQYF
.	TRBJ1-1	TRBV11-1	TGTGCCAGCCGAGGACAGAAATACACTGAAGCTTTCTTT	CASRGQKYTEAFF
.	TRBJ2-7	TRBV20-1	TGCAGTGCTAGTTACGGGGGTGACTCCTACGAGCAGTACTTC	CSASYGGDSYEQYF
TRBD1	TRBJ2-3	TRBV6-5	TGTGCCACTATCCGGGACAGAGGATGGGATACGCAGTATTTT	CATIRDRGWDTQYF
.	TRBJ2-5	TRBV24-1	TGTGCCACCAGTGAACGGGACAGCGGGTCGTTAGAGACCCAGTACTTC	CATSERDSGSLETQYF
.	TRBJ1-1	TRBV15	TGTGCCACCAGGGAAGAATACCAGAACACTGAAGCTTTCTTT	CATREEYQNTEAFF
.	TRBJ2-7	TRBV7-9	TGTGCCAGCAGCTTAGGGGCCTCCTACGAGCAGTACTTC	CASSLGASYEQYF
.	TRBJ2-7	TRBV3-1/TRBV3-2	TGTGCCAGCAGCCAAGAAATGGCCCAATTTTCCTACGAGCAGTACTTC	CASSQEMAQFSYEQYF
.	TRBJ1-1	TRBV7-9	TGTGCCAGCAGCCAAAATCAGGGTCGCGCTGAAGCTTTCTTT	CASSQNQGRAEAFF